A selection of T cell receptor beta chains follows, all from one sample in a study of PD-1 blockade in mismatch repair-deficient tumors. Clones were read by immunoSEQ multiplex PCR, and TCRdb kept only the in-frame ones, dropping some. This sample carries roughly 120,000 clones, over 60% of them seen once, and the ten largest clones take about 4.7%. The sample in question was peripheral blood, obtained 60 weeks after starting pembrolizumab. These receptors all come from an adult with mismatch repair-deficient cancer. CDR3s include the opening cysteine and the closing phenylalanine or tryptophan.

V gene	J gene	CDR3 length	CDR3 protein
TRBV5-4	TRBJ2-1	12	CASSRDYNEQFF
TRBV6-6	TRBJ1-1	14	CASSNGGLNTEAFF
TRBV5-4	TRBJ2-7	13	CATRGQSSYEQYF
TRBV6-6	TRBJ2-6	14	CATHRASGANVLTF
TRBV19	TRBJ1-1	13	CASSMYRGTEAFF
TRBV4-1	TRBJ2-3	15	CASSQWDRGTDTQYF
TRBV5-1	TRBJ2-1	12	CASSLLTDEQFF
TRBV9	TRBJ2-1	15	CASSVGRVVYNEQFF
TRBV18	TRBJ2-2	19	CASSPLGTSGSTNTGELFF
TRBV4-1	TRBJ2-7	13	CASSQDHVGAPYF
TRBV6-1	TRBJ2-7	18	CASSEAFTIGLKDYEQYF
TRBV7-2	TRBJ2-2	15	CASSLRTRNTGELFF
TRBV5-6	TRBJ2-5	14	CASSLKSGWETQYF
TRBV30	TRBJ2-7	12	CAWDPRWGEQYF
TRBV10-1	TRBJ2-7	16	CASRRLGRSGRYEQYF
TRBV5-4	TRBJ2-5	12	CASSNPQETQYF
TRBV18	TRBJ2-2	16	CANSPLQRENTGELFF
TRBV6-6	TRBJ2-5	14	CASSYPGQKETQYF
TRBV5-6	TRBJ1-1	15	CASSFGTGGATEAFF
TRBV19	TRBJ2-1	14	CASSLRDSYNEQFF
TRBV6-6	TRBJ2-1	12	CASSYSINEQFF
TRBV14	TRBJ1-5	13	CASSQDHRQPQHF
TRBV10-1	TRBJ2-1	15	CASSRELAEHGEQFF
TRBV6-6	TRBJ2-7	16	CASSYGTSGRPYEQYF
TRBV28	TRBJ2-7	15	CASSSGETGSYEQYF
TRBV5-1	TRBJ1-3	15	CASSLGPSAGNTIYF
TRBV7-9	TRBJ2-6	15	CASSSREVGANVLTF
TRBV28	TRBJ2-5	19	CASSPYIAGLAGLAETQYF
TRBV5-6	TRBJ2-7	15	CASSLGGAWAYEQYF
TRBV9	TRBJ2-2	14	CASSPEPMAGELFF
TRBV2	TRBJ2-7	14	CASSERETLYEQYF
TRBV5-6	TRBJ2-1	14	CASSLGGRYNEQFF
TRBV2	TRBJ1-5	15	CASRVGHLSNQPQHF
TRBV29-1	TRBJ1-1	13	CSVEGRVNTEAFF
TRBV27	TRBJ1-1	19	CASSLESLRGRAYGTEAFF
TRBV11-3	TRBJ2-1	17	CASSLLGGGNSYNEQFF
TRBV27	TRBJ1-2	13	CASSLGTGNGYTF
TRBV4-2	TRBJ2-1	14	CASSQFGGDNEQFF
TRBV29-1	TRBJ1-5	15	CSVGGTGLGNQPQHF
TRBV19	TRBJ2-1	16	CASSRPGTSGGNEQFF
TRBV29-1	TRBJ2-1	12	CSGRTSSAEQFF
TRBV13	TRBJ1-2	16	CASSPTGTAYNYGYTF
TRBV6-5	TRBJ1-3	15	CASSLDRNSGNTIYF
TRBV10-3	TRBJ2-7	12	CAISESLGGQYF
TRBV5-6	TRBJ1-2	11	CASSSYTGATF
TRBV27	TRBJ2-1	15	CASSQIGRAINEQFF
TRBV7-3	TRBJ2-3	14	CASSAGQGTDTQYF